The following is a T cell receptor (beta chain) sequence with its context. Naive CD8 cells lacked CD45RO, underwent positive selection for CCR7 and left out terminally differentiated effector memory CD45RA+ cells. Donors had no recently reported acute infections or vaccinations and were HIV-negative. The data stem from a study of shared clonotypes between healthy human individuals. From germline, CDR1 is MNHEY and CDR2 SMNVEV (reference sequence). Trimming took off 6 bases at V and 3 bases at J, with 10 bases between the two ends. This CDR3 spans 13 amino acids. TCRdb's copy holds only in-frame clones and misses some; the assay was immunoSEQ multiplex PCR. The table lists about 2.1 million clones, just over 90% of them singletons.

Material for sequencing was naive CD8+ T cells from PBMCs. The genes are TRBV27 and TRBJ2-3; tentative D call: TRBD1 (5 bases). The clonotype comes from a man aged 18 to 30 in good health. Some clones in this sample may be carry-over from other donors' samples. In DNA, the CDR3 is TGTGCCAGCAGCACCAGGGTTACAGATACGCAGTATTTT. It yields the protein CASSTRVTDTQYF.